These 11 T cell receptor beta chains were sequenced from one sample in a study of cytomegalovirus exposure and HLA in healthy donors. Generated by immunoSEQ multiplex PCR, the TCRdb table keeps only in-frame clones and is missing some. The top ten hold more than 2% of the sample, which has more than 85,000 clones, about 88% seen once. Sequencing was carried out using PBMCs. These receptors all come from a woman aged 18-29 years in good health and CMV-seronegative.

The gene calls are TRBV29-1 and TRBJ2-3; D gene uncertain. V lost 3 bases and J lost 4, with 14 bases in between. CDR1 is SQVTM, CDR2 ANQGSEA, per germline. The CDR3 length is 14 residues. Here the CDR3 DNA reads TGCAGCGTTGATCCTTCGGTAGAGTCAGATACGCAGTATTTT. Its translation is CSVDPSVESDTQYF.

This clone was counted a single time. The CDR3 loop is CASSLHQGNQPQHF. The CDR3 nucleotides are TGTGCCAGCAGCTTACACCAGGGCAATCAGCCCCAGCATTTT. The V and J genes are TRBV7-6 and TRBJ1-5; D ambiguous. The length of the CDR3 is 14 residues. Germline V gives CDR1 SGHVS, CDR2 FNYEAQ. V lost 2 bases, J lost 2 bases, and 7 bases lay in between. The full variable domain, rest sourced from reference TRBV7-6 and TRBJ1-5, is GAGVSQSPRYKVTKRGQDVALRCDPISGHVSLYWYRQALGQGPEFLTYFNYEAQQDKSGLPNDRFSAERPEGSISTLTIQRTEQRDSAMYRCASSLHQGNQPQHFGDGTRLSIL.

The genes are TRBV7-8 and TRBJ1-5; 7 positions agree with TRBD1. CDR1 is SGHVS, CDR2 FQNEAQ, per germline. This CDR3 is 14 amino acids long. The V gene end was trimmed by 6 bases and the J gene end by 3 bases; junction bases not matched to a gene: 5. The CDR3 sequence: CASRRDSVNQPQHF. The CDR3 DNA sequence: TGTGCCAGCAGACGGGACAGCGTCAATCAGCCCCAGCATTTT.

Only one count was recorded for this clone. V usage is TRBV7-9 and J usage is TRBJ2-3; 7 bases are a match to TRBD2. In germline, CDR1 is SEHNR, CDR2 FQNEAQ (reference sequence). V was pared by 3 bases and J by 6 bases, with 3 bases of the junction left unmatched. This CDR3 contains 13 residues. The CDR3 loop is CASSLGLMDTQYF. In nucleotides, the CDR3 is TGTGCCAGCAGCTTGGGACTAATGGATACGCAGTATTTT.

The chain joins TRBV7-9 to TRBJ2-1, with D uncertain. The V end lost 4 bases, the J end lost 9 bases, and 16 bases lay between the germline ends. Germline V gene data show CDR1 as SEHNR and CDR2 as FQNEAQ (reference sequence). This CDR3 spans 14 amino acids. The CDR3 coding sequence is TGTGCCAGCAGCTCGTCCTACCTAGTGGTTGAGCAGTTCTTC. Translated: CASSSSYLVVEQFF.

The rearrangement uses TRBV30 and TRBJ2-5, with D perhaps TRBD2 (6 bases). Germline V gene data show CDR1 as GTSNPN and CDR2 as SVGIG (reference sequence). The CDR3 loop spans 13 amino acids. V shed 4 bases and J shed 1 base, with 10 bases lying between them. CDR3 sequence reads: CAWTGGTQETQYF. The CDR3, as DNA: TGTGCCTGGACAGGCGGGACCCAAGAGACCCAGTACTTC.

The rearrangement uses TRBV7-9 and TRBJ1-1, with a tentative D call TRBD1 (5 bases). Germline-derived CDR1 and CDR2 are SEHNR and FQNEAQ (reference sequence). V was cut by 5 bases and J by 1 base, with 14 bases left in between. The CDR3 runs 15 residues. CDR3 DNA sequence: TGTGCCAGCAGCCACCCCCCCGACAGGAACACTGAAGCTTTCTTT. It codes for CASSHPPDRNTEAFF. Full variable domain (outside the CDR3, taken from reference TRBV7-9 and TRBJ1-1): DTGVSQNPRHKITKRGQNVTFRCDPISEHNRLYWYRQTLGQGPEFLTYFQNEAQLEKSRLLSDRFSAERPKGSFSTLEIQRTEQGDSAMYLCASSHPPDRNTEAFFGQGTRLTVV.

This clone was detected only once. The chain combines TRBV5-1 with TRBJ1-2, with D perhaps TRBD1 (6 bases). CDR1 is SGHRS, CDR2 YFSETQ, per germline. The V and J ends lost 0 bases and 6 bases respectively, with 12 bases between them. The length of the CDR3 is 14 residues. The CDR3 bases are TGCGCCAGCAGCTTGGTCGGCAGGGGTGATGGCTACACCTTC. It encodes CASSLVGRGDGYTF.

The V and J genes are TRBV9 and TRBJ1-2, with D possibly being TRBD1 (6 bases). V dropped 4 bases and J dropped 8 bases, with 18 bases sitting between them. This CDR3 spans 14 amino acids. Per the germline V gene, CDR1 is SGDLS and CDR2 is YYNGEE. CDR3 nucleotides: TGTGCCAGCAGCAACCGGGACACCTCTCGGGGCTACACCTTC. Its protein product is CASSNRDTSRGYTF.

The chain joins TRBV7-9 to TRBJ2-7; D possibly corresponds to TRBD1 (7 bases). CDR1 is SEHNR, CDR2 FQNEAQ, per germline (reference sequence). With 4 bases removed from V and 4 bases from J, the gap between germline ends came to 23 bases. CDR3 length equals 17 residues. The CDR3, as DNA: TGTGCCAGCAGCTCCCGACAGGGCGGCGCGGCGGGGTACGAGCAGTACTTC. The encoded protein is CASSSRQGGAAGYEQYF.

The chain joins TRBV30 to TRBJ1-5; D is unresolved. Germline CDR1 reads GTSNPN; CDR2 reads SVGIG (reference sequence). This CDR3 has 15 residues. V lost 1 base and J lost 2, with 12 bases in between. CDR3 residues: CAWSGGGSGNQPQHF. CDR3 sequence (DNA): TGTGCCTGGAGTGGGGGTGGGAGCGGCAATCAGCCCCAGCATTTT.